The sequence of this T cell receptor beta chain was determined in a study of T-cell reconstitution after alpha-beta-depleted transplantation in children. This clonotype turned up a few times. Trimming took off 0 bases at V and 0 bases at J, with 13 bases between the two ends. This CDR3 is 17 amino acids long. Germline V gene sequence: CDR1 SGHRS, CDR2 YFSETQ. Preparation of the TCRbeta library involved a method that used unique molecular identifiers. A single record per CDR3 protein comes from TCRdb applying MiXCR to the PCR reads. Here the sample spans some 500,000 distinct CDR3 sequences, approximately 20% being singletons.

This chain uses TRBV5-1 with TRBJ1-5; D unclear. The specimen comprised PBMCs from the stem cell graft donor, sampled from the stem cell graft. This receptor was obtained from a human donor who donated a stem cell graft to a child with acute lymphoblastic leukemia. CDR3 DNA sequence: TGCGCCAGCAGCTTGGTGTCAGGATCGTATAGCAATCAGCCCCAGCATTTT. Protein product: CASSLVSGSYSNQPQHF.